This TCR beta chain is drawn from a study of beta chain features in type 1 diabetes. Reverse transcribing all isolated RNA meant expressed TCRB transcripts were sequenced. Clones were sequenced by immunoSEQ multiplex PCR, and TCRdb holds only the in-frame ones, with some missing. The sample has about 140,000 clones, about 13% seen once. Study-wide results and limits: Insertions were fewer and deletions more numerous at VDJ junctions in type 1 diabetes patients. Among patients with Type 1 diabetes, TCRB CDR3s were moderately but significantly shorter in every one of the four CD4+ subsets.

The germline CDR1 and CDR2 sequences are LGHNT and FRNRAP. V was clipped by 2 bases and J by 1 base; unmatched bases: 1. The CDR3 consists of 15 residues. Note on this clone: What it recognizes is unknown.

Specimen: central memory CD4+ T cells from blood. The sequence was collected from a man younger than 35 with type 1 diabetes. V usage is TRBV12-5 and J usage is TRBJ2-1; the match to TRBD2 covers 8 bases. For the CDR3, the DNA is TGTGCTAGTGGTTTGCCGGGGGGGTCCTACAATGAGCAGTTCTTC. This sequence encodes CASGLPGGSYNEQFF.